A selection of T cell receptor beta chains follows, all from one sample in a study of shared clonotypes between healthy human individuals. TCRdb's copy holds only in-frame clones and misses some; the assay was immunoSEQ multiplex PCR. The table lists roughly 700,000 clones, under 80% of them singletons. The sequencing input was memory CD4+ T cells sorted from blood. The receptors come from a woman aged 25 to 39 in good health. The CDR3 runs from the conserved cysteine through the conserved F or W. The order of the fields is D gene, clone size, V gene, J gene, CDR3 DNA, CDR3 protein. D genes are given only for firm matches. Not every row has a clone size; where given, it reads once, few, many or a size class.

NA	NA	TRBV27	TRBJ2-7	TGTGCCAGCAGTTTCTCCGGGAGAGAACCCTACGAGCAGTACTTC	CASSFSGREPYEQYF
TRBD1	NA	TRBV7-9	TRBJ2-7	TGTGCCAGCAGCTGGGACAGGGAATATTACGAGCAGTACTTC	CASSWDREYYEQYF
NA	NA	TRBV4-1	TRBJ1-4	TGCGCCAGCAGCCAAGACGGGAAGGGGTGGACTAATGAAAAACTGTTTTTT	CASSQDGKGWTNEKLFF
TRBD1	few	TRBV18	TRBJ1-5	TGTGCCAGCTCACCAGGACAGGGACGGGAACAGCCCCAGCATTTT	CASSPGQGREQPQHF
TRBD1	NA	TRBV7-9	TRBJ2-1	TGTGCCAGCAGCATCGCCTCCCGCCGGGACAGGGGGCGGGGTGTGCAGTTCTTC	CASSIASRRDRGRGVQFF
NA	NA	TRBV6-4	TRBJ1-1	TGTGCCAGCAGTCGGGGATTAAACACTGAAGCTTTCTTT	CASSRGLNTEAFF
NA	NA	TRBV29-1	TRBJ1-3	TGCAGCGTTGAATTGGGCGGAACGTCCTCTGGAAACACCATATATTTT	CSVELGGTSSGNTIYF
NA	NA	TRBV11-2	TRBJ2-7	TGTGCCAGCAGCTTAGGGGACTTCTCTAGGTACGAGCAGTACTTC	CASSLGDFSRYEQYF
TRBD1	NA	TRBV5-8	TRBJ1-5	TGTGCCAGCAGCTTTAGGGACAGATCGGATAGCAATCAGCCCCAGCATTTT	CASSFRDRSDSNQPQHF
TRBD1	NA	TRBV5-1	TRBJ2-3	TGCGCCAGCAGCCCAATGGGGACAGGAGGAGATACGCAGTATTTT	CASSPMGTGGDTQYF
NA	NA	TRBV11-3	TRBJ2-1	TGTGCCAGCAGCGACGGCCGCTACTTCAATGAGCAGTTCTTC	CASSDGRYFNEQFF
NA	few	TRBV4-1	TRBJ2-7	TGCGCCAGCAGCCAAGAACCGGGACATCACTACGAGCAGTACTTC	CASSQEPGHHYEQYF
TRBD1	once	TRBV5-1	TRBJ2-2	TGCGCCAGCAGCCCCACCTGGGGACAGGAGAACACCGGGGAGCTGTTTTTT	CASSPTWGQENTGELFF
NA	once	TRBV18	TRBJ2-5	TGTGCCAGCTCCGCACTACCACAGGGTATACAAGAGACCCAGTACTTC	CASSALPQGIQETQYF
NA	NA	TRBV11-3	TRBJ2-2	TGTGCCAGCAGCTTAGGAACAGGGATAACCGGGGAGCTGTTTTTT	CASSLGTGITGELFF
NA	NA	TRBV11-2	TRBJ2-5	TGTGCCAGCAGCTTTGGGTGGGAGCCCCGGTCGGAGACCCAGTACTTC	CASSFGWEPRSETQYF
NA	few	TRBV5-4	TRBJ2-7	TGTGCCAGCAGCGCCCAGGGGACCTGGGTCTACGAGCAGTACTTC	CASSAQGTWVYEQYF
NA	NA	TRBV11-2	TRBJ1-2	TGTGCCAGCAGCTTATCAGTTTTGGACGGCCGCTTGGGCTACACCTTC	CASSLSVLDGRLGYTF
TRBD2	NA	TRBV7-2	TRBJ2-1	TGTGCCAGCAGCTTAGCTAGCGGGGCTTACAATGAGCAGTTCTTC	CASSLASGAYNEQFF
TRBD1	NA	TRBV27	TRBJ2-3	TGTGCCAGCAGTTTAGGGGTACCCGGGACAGGAGATACGCAGTATTTT	CASSLGVPGTGDTQYF
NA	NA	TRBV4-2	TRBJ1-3	TGTGCCAGCAGCCCCCCTCCCGGAACAAGAAGTGGAAACACCATATATTTT	CASSPPPGTRSGNTIYF
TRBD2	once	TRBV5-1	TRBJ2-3	TGCGCCAGCAGCCGGACTAGCGCGGAGAGGCCAGATACGCAGTATTTT	CASSRTSAERPDTQYF
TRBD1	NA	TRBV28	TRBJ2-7	TGTGCCAGCTCTGGACAGGGCAGTTACGTCTACGAGCAGTACTTC	CASSGQGSYVYEQYF
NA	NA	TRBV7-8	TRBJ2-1	TGTGCCAGCAGCTTAGCCCTACCGGGTGAGCAGTTCTTC	CASSLALPGEQFF
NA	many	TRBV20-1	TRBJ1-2	TGCAGTGCCGCCGACAACTATGGCTACACCTTC	CSAADNYGYTF
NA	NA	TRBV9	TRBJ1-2	TGTGCCAGCAGCGACCCCAGGTTTCCCTATGGCTACACCTTC	CASSDPRFPYGYTF
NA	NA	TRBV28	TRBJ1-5	TGTGCCAGCAGTGCACTGCAGGGTTCCGGGCAGCCCCAGCATTTT	CASSALQGSGQPQHF
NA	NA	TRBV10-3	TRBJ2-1	TGTGCCATCAGTGGTCCGATTAGCGTCGATGAGCAGTTCTTC	CAISGPISVDEQFF
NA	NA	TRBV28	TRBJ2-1	TGTGCCAGCATTTCGGGACGCTCCTACAATGAGCAGTTCTTC	CASISGRSYNEQFF
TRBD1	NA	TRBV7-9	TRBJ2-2	TGTGCCAGCAGCGCCTCGGGACAGGGGAACACCGGGGAGCTGTTTTTT	CASSASGQGNTGELFF
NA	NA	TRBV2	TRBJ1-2	TGTGCCAGCAGTCTCAGGGGAGGCGAAGGCTACACCTTC	CASSLRGGEGYTF
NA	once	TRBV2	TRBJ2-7	TGTGCCAGCACTTGGGGCGCCCGTGCCTACGAGCAGTACTTC	CASTWGARAYEQYF
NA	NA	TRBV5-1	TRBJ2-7	TGCGCCAGCAGCTTTTGGGATTCGGGTTACGAGCAGTACTTC	CASSFWDSGYEQYF
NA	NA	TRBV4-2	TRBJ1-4	TGTGCCAGCAGCCAAGATATCAAGAGTAATGAAAAACTGTTTTTT	CASSQDIKSNEKLFF
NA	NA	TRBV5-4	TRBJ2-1	TGTGCCAGCAGTGGGACCCGAAATGAGCAGTTCTTC	CASSGTRNEQFF
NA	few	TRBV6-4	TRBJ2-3	TGTGCCAGCAGTCGGGACTCGCCTAGCACAGATACGCAGTATTTT	CASSRDSPSTDTQYF
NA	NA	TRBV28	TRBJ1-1	TGTGCCAGCAGTTTAGGGGGGTTTGTCACTGAAGCTTTCTTT	CASSLGGFVTEAFF
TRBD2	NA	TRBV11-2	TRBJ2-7	TGTGCCAGCAGGGGGAGGGGAGATCAGTACTTC	CASRGRGDQYF
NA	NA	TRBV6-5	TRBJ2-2	TGTGCCAGCAGTTACTTAGGATCGAACACCGGGGAGCTGTTTTTT	CASSYLGSNTGELFF
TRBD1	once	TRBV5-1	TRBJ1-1	TGCGCCAGCAGCTTTGACAGGGTAGGCGCTGAAGCTTTCTTT	CASSFDRVGAEAFF
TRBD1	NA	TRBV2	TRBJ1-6	TGTGCCAGCAGTGACGTGGGACAGGGAGGCTCACCCCTCCACTTT	CASSDVGQGGSPLHF
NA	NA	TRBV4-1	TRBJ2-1	TGCGCCAGCAGCCAAAGTACGCGCCTAGCCCTTACCCTCTCCTACAATGAGCAGTTCTTC	CASSQSTRLALTLSYNEQFF
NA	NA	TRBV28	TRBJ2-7	TGTGCCAGCACCCGAGGAGGGATCTCCTACGAGCAGTACTTC	CASTRGGISYEQYF
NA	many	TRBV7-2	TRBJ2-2	TGTGCCAGCAGCTTAGGGGACTTCAACACCGGGGAGCTGTTTTTT	CASSLGDFNTGELFF
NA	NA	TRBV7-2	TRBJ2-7	TGTGCCAGCGAAAAGAGCGTCTCCTACGAGCAGTACTTC	CASEKSVSYEQYF
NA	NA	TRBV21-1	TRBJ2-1	TGTGCCAGCAGGAATAAGCGGGAGGGCCCCGATGAGCAGTTCTTC	CASRNKREGPDEQFF
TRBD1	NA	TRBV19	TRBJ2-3	TGTGCCAGTATGGACAGGGGCCCAGATACGCAGTATTTT	CASMDRGPDTQYF
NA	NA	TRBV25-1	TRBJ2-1	TGTGCCAGCAGTGAATTAAGTAGGCGGCCCCGAGTAAATGAGCAGTTCTTC	CASSELSRRPRVNEQFF
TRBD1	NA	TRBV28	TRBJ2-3	TGTGCCAGCGGAACACAGGGGTTTAGCACAGATACGCAGTATTTT	CASGTQGFSTDTQYF
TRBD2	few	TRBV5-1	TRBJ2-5	TGCGCCAGCAGTCTGGGGAGCGGGGGAGAGACCCAGTACTTC	CASSLGSGGETQYF
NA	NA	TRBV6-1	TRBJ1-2	TGTGCCAGCAGTGAAGGGCCCGGGCTCTATGGCTACACCTTC	CASSEGPGLYGYTF
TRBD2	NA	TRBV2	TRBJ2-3	TGTGCCAGCAGACCCGGGACAGGGGGGACTAGCGGGACAGCAGATACGCAGTATTTT	CASRPGTGGTSGTADTQYF
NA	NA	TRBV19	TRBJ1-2	TGTGCCAGTAGTCCCCAGACAGGTACCTATGGCTACACCTTC	CASSPQTGTYGYTF
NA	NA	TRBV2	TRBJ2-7	TGTGCCAGCAGTGAGAGACAGACCCTAGTTGAGCAGTACTTC	CASSERQTLVEQYF